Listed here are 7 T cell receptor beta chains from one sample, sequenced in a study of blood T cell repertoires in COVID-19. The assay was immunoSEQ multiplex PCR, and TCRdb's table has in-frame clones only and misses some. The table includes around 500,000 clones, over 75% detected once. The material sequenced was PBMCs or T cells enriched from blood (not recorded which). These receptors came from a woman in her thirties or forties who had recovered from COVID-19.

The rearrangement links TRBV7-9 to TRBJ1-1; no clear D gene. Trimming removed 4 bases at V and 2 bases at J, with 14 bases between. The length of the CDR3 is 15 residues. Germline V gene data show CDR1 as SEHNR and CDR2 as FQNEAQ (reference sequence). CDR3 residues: CASSYSLGKNTEAFF. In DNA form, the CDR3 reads TGTGCCAGCAGCTACTCTCTCGGGAAAAACACTGAAGCTTTCTTT.

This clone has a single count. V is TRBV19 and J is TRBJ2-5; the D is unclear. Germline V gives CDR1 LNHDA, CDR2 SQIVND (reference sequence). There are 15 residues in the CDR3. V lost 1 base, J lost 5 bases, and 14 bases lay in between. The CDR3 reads CASSIGHLIRETQYF. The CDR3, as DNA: TGTGCCAGTAGTATAGGACACCTAATTAGGGAGACCCAGTACTTC. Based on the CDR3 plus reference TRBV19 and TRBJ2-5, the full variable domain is DGGITQSPKYLFRKEGQNVTLSCEQNLNHDAMYWYRQDPGQGLRLIYYSQIVNDFQKGDIAEGYSVSREKKESFPLTVTSAQKNPTAFYLCASSIGHLIRETQYFGPGTRLLVL.

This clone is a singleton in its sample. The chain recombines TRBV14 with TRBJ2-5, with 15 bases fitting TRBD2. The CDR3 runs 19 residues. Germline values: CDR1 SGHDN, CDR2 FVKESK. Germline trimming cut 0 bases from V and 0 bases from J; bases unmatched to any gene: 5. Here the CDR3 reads CASSQEGLAGGNHQETQYF. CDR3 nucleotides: TGTGCCAGCAGCCAAGAGGGACTAGCGGGAGGTAACCACCAAGAGACCCAGTACTTC.

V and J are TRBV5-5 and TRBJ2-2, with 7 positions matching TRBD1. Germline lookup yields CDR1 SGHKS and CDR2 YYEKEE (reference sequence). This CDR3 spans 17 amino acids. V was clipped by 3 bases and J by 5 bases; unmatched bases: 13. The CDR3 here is CASSSHLTGTETGELFF. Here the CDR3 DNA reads TGTGCCAGCAGCTCCCATCTCACCGGGACAGAAACCGGGGAGCTGTTTTTT. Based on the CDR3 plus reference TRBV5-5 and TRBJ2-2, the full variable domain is DAGVTQSPTHLIKTRGQQVTLRCSPISGHKSVSWYQQVLGQGPQFIFQYYEKEERGRGNFPDRFSARQFPNYSSELNVNALLLGDSALYLCASSSHLTGTETGELFFGEGSRLTVL.

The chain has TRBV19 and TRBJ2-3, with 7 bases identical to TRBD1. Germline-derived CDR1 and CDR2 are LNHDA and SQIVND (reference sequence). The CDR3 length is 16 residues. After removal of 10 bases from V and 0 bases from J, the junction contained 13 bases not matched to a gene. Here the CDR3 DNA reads TGTGCCACAAGACAGGGATGGCACGGGAGCACAGATACGCAGTATTTT. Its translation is CATRQGWHGSTDTQYF.

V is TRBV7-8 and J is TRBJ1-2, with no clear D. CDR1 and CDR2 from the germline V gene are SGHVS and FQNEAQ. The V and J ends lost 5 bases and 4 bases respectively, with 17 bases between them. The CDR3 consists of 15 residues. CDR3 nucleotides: TGTGCCAGCAGCCCAGTTCGGATGGAGCCCTATGGCTACACCTTC. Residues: CASSPVRMEPYGYTF.

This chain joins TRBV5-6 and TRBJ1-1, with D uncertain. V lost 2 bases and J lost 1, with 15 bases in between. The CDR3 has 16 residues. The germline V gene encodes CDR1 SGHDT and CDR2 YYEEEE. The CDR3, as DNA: TGTGCCAGCAGCTTCTTTGGTCGGGGAGAGAACACTGAAGCTTTCTTT. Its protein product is CASSFFGRGENTEAFF.